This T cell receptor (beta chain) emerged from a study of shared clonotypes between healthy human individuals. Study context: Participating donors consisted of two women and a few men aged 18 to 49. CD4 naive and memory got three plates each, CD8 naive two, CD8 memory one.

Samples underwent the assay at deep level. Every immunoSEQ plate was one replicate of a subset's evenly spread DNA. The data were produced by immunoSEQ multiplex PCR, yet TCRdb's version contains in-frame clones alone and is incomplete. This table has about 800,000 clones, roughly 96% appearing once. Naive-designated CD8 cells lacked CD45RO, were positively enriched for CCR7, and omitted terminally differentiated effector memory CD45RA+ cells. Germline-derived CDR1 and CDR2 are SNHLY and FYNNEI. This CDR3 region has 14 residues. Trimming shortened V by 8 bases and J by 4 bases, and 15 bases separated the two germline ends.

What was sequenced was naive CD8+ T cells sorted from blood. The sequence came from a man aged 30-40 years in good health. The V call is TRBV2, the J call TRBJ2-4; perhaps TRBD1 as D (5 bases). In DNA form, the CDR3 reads TGTGCCAGCGGGCCGACAGAGCTAAAAAACATTCAGTACTTC. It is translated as CASGPTELKNIQYF.